The 28 T cell receptor beta chains reported below all come from one sample, sequenced in a study of early T cells in non-severe SARS-CoV-2 infection (TCRdb year 2021). Libraries were made using 5' RACE. Sequenced using a NextSeq 500. Starting from the raw public reads, TCRdb applied fastp trimming at Q25, assembled clones with MiXCR and retained in-frame beta chains. For every CDR3 protein sequence, its rows merge into one entry that carries the most common genes and DNA. For this sample the table gives around 66,000 distinct CDR3 sequences, of which less than 15% were detected only once. Over 6.5% of the sample rests with the top ten. The specimen was whole blood. The source of these receptors is an adult who was a healthcare worker with PCR-confirmed SARS-CoV-2 infection or an uninfected control (not recorded which).

This rearrangement joins TRBV7-2 to TRBJ2-7, with 11 bases aligning to TRBD2. CDR1 SGHTA and CDR2 FQGNSA come from the germline V gene. V gave up 4 bases and J gave up 4 bases; unmatched junction bases: 12. This CDR3 has 17 residues. CDR3 coding DNA: TGTGCCAGCAGCTCACCTCCTAGGGCTAGCGGGAGGTACGAGCAGTACTTC. Translated: CASSSPPRASGRYEQYF. Full variable domain (remainder filled in from reference TRBV7-2 and TRBJ2-7): GAGVSQSPSNKVTEKGKDVELRCDPISGHTALYWYRQSLGQGLEFLIYFQGNSAPDKSGLPSDRFSAERTGGSVSTLTIQRTQQEDSAVYLCASSSPPRASGRYEQYFGPGTRLTVT.

This clonotype showed up many times. This rearrangement joins TRBV20-1 to TRBJ2-3; possibly TRBD1 for D (6 bases). Trimming cost V 6 bases and J 4 bases, with 20 bases left between them. Germline-derived CDR1 and CDR2 are DFQATT and SNEGSKA (reference sequence). This CDR3 comprises 15 residues. This CDR3 reads CSAGEGRGLADTQYF. CDR3 sequence (DNA): TGCAGTGCCGGGGAAGGCAGGGGTCTCGCAGATACGCAGTATTTT.

This clonotype appeared a few times. The V and J genes are TRBV5-6 and TRBJ2-3; the D is unclear. The germline gives CDR1 SGHDT, CDR2 YYEEEE. This CDR3 region has 14 residues. V was cut by 3 bases and J by 4 bases, with 12 bases left in between. Here the CDR3 DNA reads TGTGCCAGCAGCTCGGTCGGACCATCAGATACGCAGTATTTT. Its translation: CASSSVGPSDTQYF.

This clonotype was seen at least ten times. This rearrangement joins TRBV6-1 to TRBJ1-1; unclear D gene. Trimming removed 0 bases from V and 10 bases from J, with 12 bases in between. Germline lookup yields CDR1 MNHNS and CDR2 SASEGT. The CDR3 is made up of 13 amino acids. CDR3 in amino acids: CASSEAGARRAFF. The CDR3 DNA is TGTGCCAGCAGTGAAGCCGGCGCAAGGAGAGCTTTCTTT.

The chain couples TRBV27 to TRBJ2-5, with 10 bases that match TRBD1. CDR1 is MNHEY, CDR2 SMNVEV, per germline (reference sequence). Losses at the gene ends were 3 bases for V and 5 bases for J; bases not matched to a gene: 6. The CDR3 totals 15 residues. CDR3 protein: CASSFSTGGMETQYF. DNA of the CDR3: TGTGCCAGCAGTTTCTCGACAGGGGGCATGGAGACCCAGTACTTC.

The chain is built from TRBV5-1 and TRBJ2-2; D unresolved. V dropped 3 bases and J dropped 3 bases, with 12 bases sitting between them. CDR1 is SGHRS, CDR2 YFSETQ, per germline. The CDR3 extends over 15 amino acids. Written as DNA, the CDR3 is TGCGCCAGCAGCTCCACTTCGGGTGACACCGGGGAGCTGTTTTTT. This codes for CASSSTSGDTGELFF.

This rearrangement joins TRBV7-2 to TRBJ2-3; 9 nucleotides agree with TRBD2. The CDR3 is made up of 17 amino acids. With 1 base clipped from V and 4 bases from J, the junction kept 9 bases outside the gene matches. Germline V gene sequence: CDR1 SGHTA, CDR2 FQGNSA. The CDR3 DNA reads as TGTGCCAGCAGCTTAGTCGGTCTAGCGGGATCTTCAGATACGCAGTATTTT. Translation: CASSLVGLAGSSDTQYF.

The chain links TRBV29-1 to TRBJ2-4, with 8 bases aligning to TRBD1. Germline V lookup: CDR1 SQVTM, CDR2 ANQGSEA. With 7 bases clipped from V and 7 bases from J, the junction kept 12 bases outside the gene matches. The CDR3 contains 14 residues. In nucleotides, the CDR3 is TGCAGCGCATCCCCGCGGACAGGGATGAACATTCAGTACTTC. The encoded protein is CSASPRTGMNIQYF.

This clonotype was found many times. The V call is TRBV12-3 or TRBV12-4, the J call TRBJ2-7, with 14 bases matching TRBD2. The CDR3 has 17 amino acids. The J segment lost 0 bases and the V segment lost 6 bases, leaving 7 bases of the junction unmatched. The CDR3 DNA follows: TGTGCCAGCAGCTCGGGACTAGCGGGAGTACACTCCTACGAGCAGTACTTC. Translation gives CASSSGLAGVHSYEQYF.

This chain uses TRBV2 with TRBJ1-5; no definite D call. V lost 2 bases and J lost 0, with 8 bases in between. The CDR3 length is 15 residues. Germline V gives CDR1 SNHLY, CDR2 FYNNEI. CDR3 sequence reads: CASSEQHYSNQPQHF. In DNA, the CDR3 is TGTGCCAGCAGTGAACAACACTATAGCAATCAGCCCCAGCATTTT. The full variable domain, completed using reference TRBV2 and TRBJ1-5, is EPEVTQTPSHQVTQMGQEVILRCVPISNHLYFYWYRQILGQKVEFLVSFYNNEISEKSEIFDDQFSVERPDGSNFTLKIRSTKLEDSAMYFCASSEQHYSNQPQHFGDGTRLSIL.

This clonotype was seen repeatedly, ten times or more. The chain has TRBV7-3 and TRBJ2-3, with D uncertain. CDR1 and CDR2 (germline): SGHTA, FQGTGA. V dropped 0 bases and J dropped 4 bases, with 8 bases sitting between them. The CDR3 extends over 14 amino acids. The CDR3 DNA sequence: TGTGCCAGCAGCTTAACGTTAAGGGCAGATACGCAGTATTTT. This translates into CASSLTLRADTQYF.

V usage is TRBV7-6 and J usage is TRBJ2-2; no firm D call. Trimming stripped 5 bases from V and 8 bases from J, with 9 bases between. Germline V CDR1 and CDR2: SGHVS, FNYEAQ. The CDR3 loop spans 12 amino acids. CDR3 sequence (DNA): TGTGCCAGCAGCCATCATCGAGGGGAGCTGTTTTTT. As protein: CASSHHRGELFF.

This rearrangement joins TRBV2 to TRBJ1-1; D remains unclear. CDR3 size: 15 residues. Per germline, CDR1 SNHLY and CDR2 FYNNEI. Trimming took off 6 bases at V and 3 bases at J, with 17 bases between the two ends. The CDR3 region has the DNA TGTGCCAGCAGCGGCATGGGATCGTGGGACACTGAAGCTTTCTTT. Its protein is CASSGMGSWDTEAFF.

The gene calls are TRBV18 and TRBJ2-5; the D call may be TRBD1 or TRBD2 (6 bases each). The CDR3 has 13 residues. Germline V lookup: CDR1 KGHSH, CDR2 LQKENI. Trimming cost V 5 bases and J 1 base, with 8 bases left between them. The CDR3 DNA reads as TGTGCCAGCTCAGGAGGGGGCCAAGAGACCCAGTACTTC. It encodes CASSGGGQETQYF.

This clonotype was seen repeatedly, ten times or more. The chain has TRBV7-2 and TRBJ2-2; 7 positions agree with TRBD1. J was trimmed by 8 bases and V by 1 base; bases with no gene match: 4. The CDR3 loop spans 14 amino acids. CDR1 and CDR2 from the germline V gene are SGHTA and FQGNSA. CDR3 DNA sequence: TGTGCCAGCAGCTTAGGACAGGGCGGAGGGGAGCTGTTTTTT. Protein product: CASSLGQGGGELFF.

This clonotype was seen many times. V and J are TRBV29-1 and TRBJ2-5, with 9 bases fitting TRBD1. The CDR3 runs 13 residues. Trimming at V came to 7 bases and at J to 2 bases, leaving 5 bases not matched to a gene. CDR1 and CDR2 from the germline V gene are SQVTM and ANQGSEA. The CDR3 is CSGTGDVQETQYF. CDR3 nucleotides: TGCAGCGGGACAGGGGACGTTCAAGAGACCCAGTACTTC. Filled out from reference TRBV29-1 and TRBJ2-5, the complete variable domain reads SAVISQKPSRDICQRGTSLTIQCQVDSQVTMMFWYRQQPGQSLTLIATANQGSEATYESGFVIDKFPISRPNLTFSTLTVSNMSPEDSSIYLCSGTGDVQETQYFGPGTRLLVL.

This clonotype was detected ten times or more. The chain employs TRBV13 and TRBJ2-3, with 13 bases aligning to TRBD2. Germline CDR1 reads PRHDT; CDR2 reads FYEKMQ (reference sequence). The ends lost 5 bases at V and 6 bases at J; junction bases unmatched: 5. The CDR3 covers 15 residues. The CDR3 DNA reads TGTGCCAGCAGCCCTACTAGCGGGAGGGTGGATACGCAGTATTTT. Translating gives CASSPTSGRVDTQYF.

The rearrangement joins TRBV28 to TRBJ2-7; no clear D. Trimming left V 5 bases short and J 2 bases short, with 7 bases between. Germline values: CDR1 MDHEN, CDR2 SYDVKM. There are 12 residues in the CDR3. The CDR3 sequence is CASSQRTYEQYF. CDR3 DNA sequence: TGTGCCAGCAGTCAAAGAACCTACGAGCAGTACTTC. The whole variable domain, filled in from reference TRBV28 and TRBJ2-7, reads DVKVTQSSRYLVKRTGEKVFLECVQDMDHENMFWYRQDPGLGLRLIYFSYDVKMKEKGDIPEGYSVSREKKERFSLILESASTNQTSMYLCASSQRTYEQYFGPGTRLTVT.

This clonotype was detected ten times or more. This chain connects TRBV7-6 to TRBJ2-1; D uncertain. Germline V gives CDR1 SGHVS, CDR2 FNYEAQ. CDR3 size: 11 residues. With 1 base removed from V and 8 bases from J, the gap between germline ends came to 3 bases. CDR3 DNA: TGTGCCAGCAGCTTAGGGCATGAGCAGTTCTTC. As protein: CASSLGHEQFF.

There are many counts of this clonotype. The chain uses TRBV5-1 and TRBJ2-3; 12 bases agree with TRBD2. This CDR3 spans 15 amino acids. Germline lookup yields CDR1 SGHRS and CDR2 YFSETQ. V was clipped by 4 bases and J by 1 base; unmatched bases: 1. The CDR3 nucleotides are TGCGCCAGCAGCAGACTAGCGGGAGGCACAGATACGCAGTATTTT. This codes for CASSRLAGGTDTQYF.

This clonotype was observed a handful of times. The rearrangement links TRBV27 to TRBJ1-6; 7 bases are a match to TRBD1. V was clipped by 3 bases and J by 7 bases; unmatched bases: 9. The CDR3 totals 16 residues. Germline V lookup: CDR1 MNHEY, CDR2 SMNVEV (reference sequence). The CDR3 DNA sequence: TGTGCCAGCAGTTTCCTACCGGGAGGGGGCAATTCACCCCTCCACTTT. Translation gives CASSFLPGGGNSPLHF.

This clonotype has a count of ten or more. The J gene is TRBJ2-1, the V gene TRBV11-2; D ambiguous. Germline CDR1 reads SGHAT; CDR2 reads FQNNGV. Trimming took 1 base from V and 4 from J, leaving 11 bases between them. CDR3 size: 15 residues. The CDR3 DNA sequence: TGTGCCAGCAGCTTAGGAGTGTCGGGTTACAATGAGCAGTTCTTC. Amino acid sequence: CASSLGVSGYNEQFF.

V is TRBV2 and J is TRBJ1-6; 7 positions match TRBD1. The CDR3 consists of 15 residues. Germline trimming cut 4 bases from V and 4 bases from J; bases unmatched to any gene: 4. The germline V gene has CDR1 SNHLY and CDR2 FYNNEI. Here the CDR3 DNA reads TGTGCCAGCAGTGTCCAGGGGGATTATAATTCACCCCTCCACTTT. Its protein is CASSVQGDYNSPLHF.

This chain uses TRBV4-1 with TRBJ2-3, with TRBD1 as a possible D gene (5 bases). Per the germline V gene, CDR1 is MGHRA and CDR2 is YSYEKL. The CDR3 spans 15 residues. Between the trimmed V and J ends, which lost 0 bases and 4 bases, there was a span of 11 bases. In DNA, the CDR3 is TGCGCCAGCAGCCAAGACAGGGTAGGGGCAGATACGCAGTATTTT. Translating it yields CASSQDRVGADTQYF.

This clonotype was counted at least ten times. This chain links TRBV18 with TRBJ2-7; unclear D gene. Trimming took 3 bases from V and 2 from J, leaving 8 bases between them. The CDR3 covers 13 residues. Looked up from germline, CDR1 is KGHSH and CDR2 is LQKENI. The CDR3 DNA sequence: TGTGCCAGCTCACCCGACGCAACCTACGAGCAGTACTTC. Translation: CASSPDATYEQYF.

The chain is built from TRBV16 and TRBJ1-1, with D uncertain. Per the germline V gene, CDR1 is KGHSY and CDR2 is FQNENV. Trimming pared 4 bases from V and 4 bases from J, leaving 19 bases between. The length of the CDR3 is 16 residues. The CDR3 sequence: CASSLTTVGSGTEAFF. The CDR3 DNA follows: TGTGCCAGCAGCCTCACCACGGTAGGTTCTGGCACTGAAGCTTTCTTT.

There are a few counts of this clonotype. A junction end diverges from the germline sequence, so it may reflect a read error. J is TRBJ2-1 and V is TRBV2, with 7 positions matching TRBD1. This CDR3 is 14 amino acids long. Germline V gene lookup returns CDR1 SNHLY and CDR2 FYNNEI. The CDR3: CASSRDSRPNEQFF. CDR3 bases: TGCGCCAGCAGCCGGGACAGTCGCCCCAATGAGCAGTTCTTC. Full variable domain (remainder filled in from reference TRBV2 and TRBJ2-1): EPEVTQTPSHQVTQMGQEVILRCVPISNHLYFYWYRQILGQKVEFLVSFYNNEISEKSEIFDDQFSVERPDGSNFTLKIRSTKLEDSAMYFCASSRDSRPNEQFFGPGTRLTVL.

This clonotype appeared a few times. This chain uses TRBV20-1 with TRBJ2-5; the match to TRBD2 covers 11 bases. Looked up from germline, CDR1 is DFQATT and CDR2 is SNEGSKA (reference sequence). The trim removed 5 bases at V and 2 bases at J, leaving 1 base unmatched. The CDR3 extends over 13 amino acids. The CDR3 spells CSARLAGQETQYF. The CDR3, as DNA: TGCAGTGCTCGACTAGCGGGGCAAGAGACCCAGTACTTC.